This T cell receptor (beta chain) originates from a study of blood T cell repertoires in COVID-19. Background on the study: Researchers got acute and convalescent COVID-19 samples from the United States, Italy and Spain. T cells, B-cell-depleted T cells, or PBMCs provided the cDNA or gDNA that served as material.

In the authors' methods: Counts of nucleated cells, estimated from reference gene primer amplification, were obtained. The method was immunoSEQ multiplex PCR; TCRdb's version includes in-frame clones alone and lacks a portion of them. V, J and clone size were drawn from that table, and D and trimming were deduced from the DNA. The table shows approximately 220,000 clones, with 85% to 90% occurring only once. Germline CDR1 WSHSY, CDR2 SAAADI. J was trimmed by 5 bases and V by 7 bases; bases with no gene match: 9. The CDR3 has 15 amino acids. This chain uses TRBV10-2 with TRBJ2-1; 9 bases are a match to TRBD2. Sequencing was performed on peripheral blood. This TCR was recovered from a man between 60 and 70 years old who had recovered from COVID-19. CDR3 bases: TGCGCCAGCAACAGGCGGGGGGGCGCCGACAATGAGCAGTTCTTC. This codes for CASNRRGGADNEQFF.